This TCR beta chain came from a study of T cells after yellow fever vaccination (dated by TCRdb to between 2018 and 2020). Notes on the research overall: The SMART-Seq v4 Ultra Low Input RNA kit was used to prepare libraries from fractions with low cell numbers. To follow T-cell clones before and after primary and booster YFV17D yellow fever vaccination, bulk TCR alpha and beta repertoires were sequenced over time. Two healthy male donors made up the cohort, one aged 18 to 29 years and the other aged 30 to 40 years. Blood was drawn at multiple timepoints before and after primary and secondary immunization, with bulk PBMC replicates and cell subsets isolated. Study-wide findings and limitations: After the booster, most clones that had expanded after primary vaccination were detected again (roughly 96% of CD4 and roughly nine tenths of CD8), suggesting broad maintenance of memory. The secondary T-cell response was weaker than the primary response but faster, peaking on day 5 instead of day 15. A small fraction of clonotypes showed up in both the CD4 and CD8 compartments, probably as a result of convergent recombination. Because the study included only a couple of donors, the extent to which the findings can be generalized is limited. FACS-sorted repertoires could contain abundant contaminating clonotypes from the bulk population, so computational filtering was required.

The treatment or condition label of this sample denotes: live attenuated yellow fever vaccine strain. Two biological replicates of bulk PBMCs were collected at each blood-draw timepoint. PBMCs were isolated from peripheral blood using a standard Ficoll-Paque protocol. TriZol was used to extract RNA from bulk PBMCs, from CD4 and CD8 fractions, and from dextramer-positive and dextramer-negative fractions. Compared with germline, V lacks 2 bases and J lacks 1 base; bases without a gene match: 8. The CDR3 covers 16 residues, taking in both the cysteine and the phenylalanine. Only CDR3 DNA remains: 48 bases, in frame from the first base. The germline V gene yields SGHRS for CDR1 and YFSETQ for CDR2. These reads were obtained on an Illumina NovaSeq 6000. TCR cDNA was synthesized by 5'RACE template switching, which introduced a universal primer site and unique molecular identifiers. cDNA synthesis was primed from both the TCR alpha and TCR beta constant segments. Two PCR steps were used to amplify libraries, with sample barcodes and sequencing adapters being added in the second step. Sequencing of libraries was performed on Illumina HiSeq 2500 (2x100 bp) or NovaSeq (2x150 bp). Concerning the study's data processing: MIGEC was used to demultiplex reads and collapse the reads into UMI consensus sequences, and MiXCR was used for V(D)J alignment. Vaccine-responding clonotypes were defined with edgeR using replicate PBMC samples, requiring FDR below 0.01 and a log2 fold change above 5 up to day 15. CD4 or CD8 identity was assigned to each bulk clonotype according to whether the clonotype was present at higher abundance in the sequenced CD4 repertoire or the sequenced CD8 repertoire. TCRdb took the public reads, trimmed them with fastp at Q25, ran MiXCR for clone calling and kept in-frame beta chains. A single entry per CDR3 protein holds the most common genes and DNA from its merged rows. The V and J calls shown here were made by TCRdb, not taken from the authors' results. The sample profile shows about 310,000 distinct CDR3 sequences; around 3.9% of them were found once. 20% to 30% of the sample lies in the top ten.

This clonotype was counted ten times or more. Which antigen it targets is not known. No much larger clone exists at a distance of one base, and base qualities are not known. The V and J genes are TRBV5-1 and TRBJ2-5, with 7 middle bases fitting TRBD1. The receptor's source is a man younger than 30 who received the YFV17D yellow fever vaccine. Sequenced material: PBMCs, taken on the day of the yellow fever booster vaccination. The DNA is as follows: TGCGCCAGCAGCTTCGTCCCCGGGACAGCCCAAGAGACCCAGTACTTC. This is translated as CASSFVPGTAQETQYF.